These 12 T cell receptor beta chains were all obtained from the same sample, sequenced in a study of cytomegalovirus exposure and HLA in healthy donors (dated by TCRdb to about 2017). Library generation was performed with the immunoSEQ multiplex PCR assay. For the multiplex PCR, a mixture combining 60 forward primers for TCR Vbeta segments and 13 reverse primers for TCR Jbeta segments was used. TCRdb obtained this table from immuneACCESS and retained in-frame rearrangements with V and J assigned. These tables miss some clones; where compared with another copy, unresolved V genes account for less than half of the shortfall, and the remainder is unexplained. This sample lists about 150,000 clones; more than 70% were detected once. Around 1.9% of the sample is held by the ten biggest clonotypes. The sequencing input was PBMCs. The receptors derive from a middle-aged woman in good health and CMV-seronegative.

V is TRBV5-1 and J is TRBJ2-1; 10 nucleotides agree with TRBD1. The CDR3 contains 18 residues. The junction had 14 bases not matched to a gene; V was cut back by 0 bases and J by 8 bases. Germline CDR1 is SGHRS and CDR2 is YFSETQ. CDR3 sequence: CASSLAGVRTGGRYEQFF. For the CDR3, the DNA is TGCGCCAGCAGCTTGGCCGGGGTCAGGACAGGGGGACGTTATGAGCAGTTCTTC. Full variable domain (remainder filled in from reference TRBV5-1 and TRBJ2-1): KAGVTQTPRYLIKTRGQQVTLSCSPISGHRSVSWYQQTPGQGLQFLFEYFSETQRNKGNFPGRFSGRQFSNSRSEMNVSTLELGDSALYLCASSLAGVRTGGRYEQFFGPGTRLTVL.

The chain employs TRBV6-5 and TRBJ1-5; D is ambiguous. CDR3 length equals 14 residues. The V gene lost 6 bases and the J gene lost 2 bases, with 11 bases spanning the gap. CDR1 and CDR2 (germline): MNHEY, SVGAGI. CDR3 sequence: CASRHSEGNQPQHF. In DNA form, the CDR3 reads TGTGCCAGCAGGCACAGTGAAGGCAATCAGCCCCAGCATTTT.

This chain's CDR3 is CASSLTTGSLKAFF. The CDR3 DNA reads TGTGCCAGCAGTCTCACGACAGGATCACTTAAAGCTTTCTTT. The chain carries TRBV6-5 and TRBJ1-1, with D possibly matching TRBD1 (6 bases). The CDR3 runs to 14 residues. The germline V gene has CDR1 MNHEY and CDR2 SVGAGI. Trimming pared 5 bases from V and 9 bases from J, leaving 19 bases between.

The chain joins TRBV5-1 to TRBJ2-1; D is uncertain. The germline CDR1 and CDR2 sequences are SGHRS and YFSETQ. V lost 0 bases to trimming and J lost 7 bases, with 11 bases between them. The CDR3 consists of 14 residues. The DNA for the CDR3 is TGCGCCAGCAGCTTGGAACCTAGTGGGAATGAGCAGTTCTTC. Amino acid sequence: CASSLEPSGNEQFF.

The chain links TRBV10-1 to TRBJ2-6; D remains ambiguous. Germline-derived CDR1 and CDR2 are WNHNN and SYGVQD (reference sequence). The CDR3 sequence is 15 residues long. V was pared by 0 bases and J by 2 bases, with 5 bases between. CDR3 region: CASSESRAGANVLTF. CDR3 coding DNA: TGCGCCAGCAGTGAGTCAAGAGCTGGGGCCAACGTCCTGACTTTC.

The chain couples TRBV27 to TRBJ1-2, with 9 bases that match TRBD1. Looked up from germline, CDR1 is MNHEY and CDR2 is SMNVEV (reference sequence). The trim removed 5 bases at V and 8 bases at J, leaving 6 bases unmatched. The CDR3 has 13 residues. Written as DNA, the CDR3 is TGTGCCAGCAGTCGACCGGACAGGGGAGGCTACACCTTC. Residues: CASSRPDRGGYTF.

The genes are TRBV6-5 and TRBJ2-5; weak D call: TRBD1 (6 bases). This CDR3 comprises 15 residues. Germline V gene sequence: CDR1 MNHEY, CDR2 SVGAGI. V lost 5 bases, J lost 2 bases, and 15 bases lay in between. Here the CDR3 reads CASSRSGTLQETQYF. The CDR3 region has the DNA TGTGCCAGCAGTCGGTCCGGGACATTACAAGAGACCCAGTACTTC.

Points on this clone: Within the sample, other DNA sequences also encode this same CDR3. J is TRBJ2-3 and V is TRBV6-5, with D possibly matching TRBD2 (5 bases). The V and J ends lost 1 base and 1 base respectively, with 9 bases between them. The CDR3 runs to 15 residues. Germline CDR1 MNHEY, CDR2 SVGAGI. CDR3 amino acids: CASSYLAGGTDTQYF. The CDR3 bases are TGTGCCAGCAGTTACTTGGCCGGGGGCACAGATACGCAGTATTTT.

CDR3 DNA sequence: TGTGCCAGCAGTGACGGGGAGGGTGGCGAGCAGTTCTTC. This gives the protein CASSDGEGGEQFF. V and J are TRBV6-4 and TRBJ2-1; 7 bases line up with TRBD2. J was trimmed by 10 bases and V by 2 bases; bases with no gene match: 5. From germline, CDR1 is MRHNA and CDR2 SNTAGT. This CDR3 is built from 13 residues.

The chain links TRBV11-2 to TRBJ1-6; D gene unclear. Germline-derived CDR1 and CDR2 are SGHAT and FQNNGV. The CDR3 is made up of 15 amino acids. The V end was cut by 1 base, the J end by 11 bases, with 15 bases between. CDR3 residues: CASSLAGGASTPLHF. Here the CDR3 DNA reads TGTGCCAGCAGCTTAGCCGGCGGTGCCTCAACACCCCTCCACTTT.

This chain joins TRBV5-6 and TRBJ2-5; TRBD2 is a possible D gene (5 bases). CDR1 is SGHDT, CDR2 YYEEEE, per germline. Trimming removed 4 bases at V and 5 bases at J, with 18 bases between. The CDR3 runs to 15 residues. CDR3 sequence reads: CASSPGQRRSETQYF. CDR3 sequence (DNA): TGTGCCAGCAGCCCCGGCCAGCGGCGGTCGGAGACCCAGTACTTC.

This rearrangement joins TRBV18 to TRBJ1-2, with a weak D call TRBD1 (6 bases). CDR3 length: 17 residues. Between the trimmed V and J ends, which lost 4 bases and 4 bases, there was a span of 22 bases. Germline V gene lookup returns CDR1 KGHSH and CDR2 LQKENI. CDR3 region: CASSQLSYREDLYGYTF. The CDR3 DNA reads TGTGCCAGCTCACAACTTTCCTACAGGGAAGATCTCTATGGCTACACCTTC.